This T cell receptor (beta chain) derives from a study of response to subunit inactivated influenza vaccine. This clonotype has at least ten counts. Antigen: not known. Study outcomes and limitations: Only a handful of new T cells, the authors suggested, are recruited with each seasonal influenza vaccination.

TCRdb analysed the RT-PCR reads with MiXCR anew, one entry per CDR3 protein. The sample carries 650,000 or so distinct CDR3 sequences, 12% to 15% recorded once. Germline V lookup: CDR1 MDHEN, CDR2 SYDVKM. V was pared by 5 bases and J by 10 bases, with 21 bases between. The CDR3 loop spans 16 amino acids. The sample was PBMCs from blood, taken 14 to 15 days before vaccination. The J gene is TRBJ1-6, the V gene TRBV28, with D tentatively TRBD1 (5 bases). This TCR was sampled from a man aged 50-60 years who received an inactivated influenza vaccine. In nucleotides, the CDR3 is TGTGCCAGCAGTGCAAGGGGCGGCAGGGCTAGCTCACCCCTCCACTTT. Residues: CASSARGGRASSPLHF.